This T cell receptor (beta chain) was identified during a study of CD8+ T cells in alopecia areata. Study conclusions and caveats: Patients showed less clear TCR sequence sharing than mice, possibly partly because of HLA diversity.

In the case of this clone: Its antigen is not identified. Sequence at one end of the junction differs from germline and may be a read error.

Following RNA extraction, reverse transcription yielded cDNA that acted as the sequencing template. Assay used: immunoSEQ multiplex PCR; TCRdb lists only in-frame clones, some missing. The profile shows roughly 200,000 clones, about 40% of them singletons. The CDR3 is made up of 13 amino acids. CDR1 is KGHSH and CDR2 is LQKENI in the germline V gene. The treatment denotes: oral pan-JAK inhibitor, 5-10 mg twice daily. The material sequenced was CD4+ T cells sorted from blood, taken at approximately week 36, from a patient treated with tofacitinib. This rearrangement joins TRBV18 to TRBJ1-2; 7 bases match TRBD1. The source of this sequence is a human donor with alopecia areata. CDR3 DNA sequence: TGTGCCAGCTCACCATCGCTCGACAGGGAAATTTTCTTC. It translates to CASSPSLDREIFF. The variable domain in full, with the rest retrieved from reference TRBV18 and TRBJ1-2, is NAGVMQNPRHLVRRRGQEARLRCSPMKGHSHVYWYRQLPEEGLKFMVYLQKENIIDESGMPKERFSAEFPKEGPSILRIQQVVRGDSAAYFCASSPSLDREIFFGSGTRLTVV.